Following are 14 T cell receptor beta chains from one sample sequenced in a study of early T cells in non-severe SARS-CoV-2 infection. One entry per CDR3 protein results from TCRdb running MiXCR on the 5' RACE reads. Of about 56,000 distinct CDR3 sequences detected, about 10% appear once; the ten largest clones hold 6.5%. The sequenced material came from whole blood. The receptor set was obtained from an adult who was a healthcare worker with PCR-confirmed SARS-CoV-2 infection or an uninfected control (not recorded which).

V and J are TRBV4-3 and TRBJ2-7; possible D gene TRBD2, 5 bases. The CDR3 is made up of 15 amino acids. The ends were cut back, 0 bases at V and 3 bases at J, with 12 bases in the middle. Germline lookup yields CDR1 LGHNA and CDR2 YSLEER. CDR3 nucleotides: TGCGCCAGCAGCCAAGATTGGAGCGGCCGCTACGAGCAGTACTTC. It encodes CASSQDWSGRYEQYF.

This sequence joins TRBV24-1 and TRBJ2-1; tentatively, D is TRBD1 or TRBD2 (5 bases each). In germline, CDR1 is KGHDR, CDR2 SFDVKD. V gave up 3 bases and J gave up 5 bases, with 13 bases separating them. This CDR3 comprises 15 residues. The CDR3 DNA is TGTGCCACCAGTGATCCAAAGGGACCTAACAATGAGCAGTTCTTC. Translating it yields CATSDPKGPNNEQFF.

This clonotype was detected ten times or more. V usage is TRBV6-1 and J usage is TRBJ1-1; 8 bases align to TRBD1. The CDR3 covers 15 residues. J lost 1 base, V lost 2 bases, and 3 bases had no gene match. Germline loops: CDR1 MNHNS, CDR2 SASEGT. The CDR3 protein is CASSERGTGNTEAFF. The CDR3 nucleotides read TGTGCCAGCAGTGAACGGGGGACAGGGAACACTGAAGCTTTCTTT.

This clonotype was detected ten times or more. V and J are TRBV3-1 and TRBJ2-7; D is perhaps TRBD2 (6 bases). Trimming removed 4 bases at V and 2 bases at J, with 12 bases between. This CDR3 has 14 amino acids. CDR1 is LGHDT, CDR2 YNNKEL, per germline (reference sequence). CDR3 sequence: CASSPRDSTYEQYF. The CDR3 nucleotides are TGTGCCAGCAGCCCCCGGGACTCGACCTACGAGCAGTACTTC.

At least ten counts were recorded for this clonotype. The rearrangement joins TRBV7-2 to TRBJ2-1, with TRBD1 identical over 9 bases. The ends lost 4 bases at V and 6 bases at J; junction bases unmatched: 7. CDR3 length equals 15 residues. Germline V CDR1 and CDR2: SGHTA, FQGNSA. CDR3 sequence: CASSWGQGGLNEQFF. The CDR3 region has the DNA TGTGCCAGCAGCTGGGGACAGGGTGGGCTCAATGAGCAGTTCTTC.

In this sample, this clonotype turned up many times. The V gene is TRBV7-9, the J gene TRBJ2-5; D gene unclear. The ends were cut back, 1 base at V and 1 base at J, with 7 bases in the middle. This CDR3 is 14 amino acids long. The V gene's germline CDR1 is SEHNR and CDR2 FQNEAQ (reference sequence). The CDR3 DNA reads as TGTGCCAGCAGCTTAGAACTATCCCAAGAGACCCAGTACTTC. Translation gives CASSLELSQETQYF.

This clonotype has only a few counts. V gene TRBV6-5 combines with J gene TRBJ1-4, with 8 bases that match TRBD1. There are 14 residues in the CDR3. Trimming at V came to 4 bases and at J to 6 bases, leaving 4 bases not matched to a gene. Germline CDR1 reads MNHEY; CDR2 reads SVGAGI. The CDR3 is CASSSGGEDEKLFF. Written as DNA, the CDR3 is TGTGCCAGCAGTTCAGGGGGCGAGGATGAAAAACTGTTTTTT.

This clonotype was detected only a few times. This chain connects TRBV20-1 to TRBJ1-5; D gene uncertain. This CDR3 region has 14 residues. CDR1 is DFQATT, CDR2 SNEGSKA, per germline (reference sequence). Trimming took off 3 bases at V and 2 bases at J, with 11 bases between the two ends. The CDR3: CSASPNRGNQPQHF. As DNA, the CDR3 is TGCAGTGCTAGCCCAAATAGGGGCAATCAGCCCCAGCATTTT.

The table lists this clonotype with a few counts. The genes are TRBV2 and TRBJ2-5, with D perhaps TRBD1 (5 bases). The CDR3 is 16 residues long. Per germline, CDR1 SNHLY and CDR2 FYNNEI. Deletions cut 0 bases from V and 2 bases from J, with 13 bases between. CDR3 in DNA: TGTGCCAGCAGTGAAGCGAAATGGACAAAACAAGAGACCCAGTACTTC. It yields the protein CASSEAKWTKQETQYF.

In this sample, this clonotype turned up many times. The rearrangement links TRBV12-3 or TRBV12-4 to TRBJ2-2; no firm D call. Trimming removed 7 bases from V and 5 bases from J, with 8 bases in between. The CDR3 loop spans 12 amino acids. In DNA, the CDR3 is TGTGCCAGCACCACCGAGACCGGGGAGCTGTTTTTT. As protein: CASTTETGELFF.

The V call is TRBV29-1, the J call TRBJ1-2, with 7 bases that match TRBD1. The germline CDR1 and CDR2 sequences are SQVTM and ANQGSEA. After removal of 4 bases from V and 4 bases from J, the junction contained 9 bases not matched to a gene. CDR3 size: 14 residues. The CDR3 DNA reads TGCAGCGTTGGAGACAGGGAGTCGTCCTATGGCTACACCTTC. Translated: CSVGDRESSYGYTF.

This clonotype was found many times. The rearrangement joins TRBV12-3 or TRBV12-4 to TRBJ1-2; D is undetermined. CDR3 length: 13 residues. V was trimmed by 7 bases and J by 1 base, leaving 10 bases between them. The chain's CDR3 is CASKRTDNYGYTF. The CDR3 coding sequence is TGTGCCAGCAAAAGGACGGATAACTATGGCTACACCTTC.

This clonotype was seen more than once but under ten times. This chain connects TRBV9 to TRBJ2-1, with 15 bases fitting TRBD2. Looked up from germline, CDR1 is SGDLS and CDR2 is YYNGEE. CDR3 length: 16 amino acids. The trim removed 4 bases at V and 9 bases at J, leaving 8 bases unmatched. The CDR3 reads CASSPGLAGGPREQFF. CDR3 bases: TGTGCCAGCAGCCCCGGACTAGCGGGAGGGCCTCGTGAGCAGTTCTTC. Complete variable domain (other parts from reference TRBV9 and TRBJ2-1): DSGVTQTPKHLITATGQRVTLRCSPRSGDLSVYWYQQSLDQGLQFLIQYYNGEERAKGNILERFSAQQFPDLHSELNLSSLELGDSALYFCASSPGLAGGPREQFFGPGTRLTVL.

This clonotype was detected a few times. V gene TRBV7-8 combines with J gene TRBJ2-1; TRBD2 matches 11 bases. Germline assignment: CDR1 SGHVS and CDR2 FQNEAQ. V gave up 3 bases and J gave up 2 bases; unmatched junction bases: 9. The CDR3 length is 18 residues. For the CDR3, the DNA is TGTGCCAGCAGCTTTAGCGGGAGGGCCGACATTACCTACAATGAGCAGTTCTTC. It encodes CASSFSGRADITYNEQFF. Full variable domain (rest looked up from reference TRBV7-8 and TRBJ2-1): GAGVSQSPRYKVAKRGQDVALRCDPISGHVSLFWYQQALGQGPEFLTYFQNEAQLDKSGLPSDRFFAERPEGSVSTLKIQRTQQEDSAVYLCASSFSGRADITYNEQFFGPGTRLTVL.